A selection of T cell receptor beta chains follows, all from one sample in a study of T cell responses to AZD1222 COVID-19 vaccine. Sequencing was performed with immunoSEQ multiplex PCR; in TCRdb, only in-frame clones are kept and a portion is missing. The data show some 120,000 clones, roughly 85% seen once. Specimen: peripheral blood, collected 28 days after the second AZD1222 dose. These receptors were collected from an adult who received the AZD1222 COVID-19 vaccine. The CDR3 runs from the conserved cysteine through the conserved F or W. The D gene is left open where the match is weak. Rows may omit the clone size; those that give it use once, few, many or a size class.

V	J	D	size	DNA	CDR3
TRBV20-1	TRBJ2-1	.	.	TGCAGTGCTACGCGGAACAATGAGCAGTTCTTC	CSATRNNEQFF
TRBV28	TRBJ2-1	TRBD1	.	TGTGCCAGCAGTACCATGGACAGGGCGCCGGATGGGCAGTTCTTC	CASSTMDRAPDGQFF
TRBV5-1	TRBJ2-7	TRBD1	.	TGCGCCAGCAGCGCCAGACAGGGGAGTAGAAACGAGCAGTACTTC	CASSARQGSRNEQYF
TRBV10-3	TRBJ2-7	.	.	TGTGCCATCAGTGAGGAGGCCGGGGAGACTTACGAGCAGTACTTC	CAISEEAGETYEQYF
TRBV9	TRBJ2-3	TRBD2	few	TGTGCCAGCAGCGTAGGGGGACTAGAATGGGATACGCAGTATTTT	CASSVGGLEWDTQYF
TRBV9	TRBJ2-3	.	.	TGTGCCAGCAGCGGAAGGGAGGACAGAGCAGATACGCAGTATTTT	CASSGREDRADTQYF
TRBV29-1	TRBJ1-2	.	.	TGCAGCGCATCGTTAAGACCCGAGGAAGGCTACACCTTC	CSASLRPEEGYTF
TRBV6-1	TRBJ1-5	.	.	TGTGCCAGCAGTGATCTACAGGGAATTCAGCCCCAGCATTTT	CASSDLQGIQPQHF
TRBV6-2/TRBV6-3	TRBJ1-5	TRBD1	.	TGTGCCAGCAGTTTGAGATATCCCGGGACAGGGGGCAATCAGCCCCAGCATTTT	CASSLRYPGTGGNQPQHF
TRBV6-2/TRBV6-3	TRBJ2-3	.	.	TGTGCCAGCAGTTCCGCGGGGGCTAGCACAGATACGCAGTATTTT	CASSSAGASTDTQYF
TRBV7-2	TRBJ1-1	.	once	TGTGCCAGCCATCTGAACACTGAAGCTTTCTTT	CASHLNTEAFF
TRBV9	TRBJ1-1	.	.	TGTGCCAGCAGCGTAGGGGGGTTTGCTGGGAACACTGAAGCTTTCTTT	CASSVGGFAGNTEAFF
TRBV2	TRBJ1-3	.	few	TGTGCCAGCAGTGGTGGAAACACCATATATTTT	CASSGGNTIYF
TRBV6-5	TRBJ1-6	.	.	TGTGCCAGCAGGCAACAGGGCGGAATCTCACCCCTCCACTTT	CASRQQGGISPLHF
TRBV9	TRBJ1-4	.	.	TGTGCCAGCAGCGTAGAAGGGTCGTCGGGAACTAATGAAAAACTGTTTTTT	CASSVEGSSGTNEKLFF
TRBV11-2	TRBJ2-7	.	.	TGTGCCAGCAGGCAAGGACTCGCATCCTACGAGCAGTACTTC	CASRQGLASYEQYF
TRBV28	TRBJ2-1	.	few	TGTGCCAGCAGCCTCCCCCGGGGAGATTACAATGAGCAGTTCTTC	CASSLPRGDYNEQFF
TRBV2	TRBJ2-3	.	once	TGTGCCAGCAGCGAGGTGGCCGGCGCAGATACGCAGTATTTT	CASSEVAGADTQYF
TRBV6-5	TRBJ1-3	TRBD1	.	TGTGCCAGCAGGCCGGGACAGGGGGTTGGAAACACCATATATTTT	CASRPGQGVGNTIYF
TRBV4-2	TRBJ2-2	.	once	TGTGCCAGCAGCCAGGAAACCGGGGAGCTGTTTTTT	CASSQETGELFF
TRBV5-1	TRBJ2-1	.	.	TGCGCCAGCAGCGTAGAGGGGAACTACAATGAGCAGTTCTTC	CASSVEGNYNEQFF
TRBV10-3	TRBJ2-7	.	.	TGTGCCATCAAGAGTCTCCAGGACTCCTACGAGCAGTACTTC	CAIKSLQDSYEQYF
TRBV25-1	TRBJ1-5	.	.	TGTGCCAGCAGAATCCCGGGAATCGGCAATCAGCCCCAGCATTTT	CASRIPGIGNQPQHF
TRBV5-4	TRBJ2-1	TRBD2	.	TGTGCCAGCAGCGGATCCGGGACTAGCGGGGGGGGTGAGCAGTTCTTC	CASSGSGTSGGGEQFF
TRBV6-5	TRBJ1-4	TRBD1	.	TGTGCCAGCAGGAAGGGACAGTTCCTTAATGAAAAACTGTTTTTT	CASRKGQFLNEKLFF
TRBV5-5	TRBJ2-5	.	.	TGTGCCAGCAGCTCCCTCCTGGGCGGGGGCGCAGCCCAAGAGACCCAGTACTTC	CASSSLLGGGAAQETQYF
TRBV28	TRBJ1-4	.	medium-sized	TGTGCCAGCAGTCACGGAGGGGGGGGGACTAATGAAAAACTGTTTTTT	CASSHGGGGTNEKLFF
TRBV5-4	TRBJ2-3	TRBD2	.	TGTGCCAGCAGCTTGTTGAGCGGGGACACAGATACGCAGTATTTT	CASSLLSGDTDTQYF
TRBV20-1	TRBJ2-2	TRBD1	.	TGCAGTGCTAGTGGACAGGGGGCACGGGACGGGGAGCTGTTTTTT	CSASGQGARDGELFF
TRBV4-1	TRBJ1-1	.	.	TGCGCCAGCAGCTTAGAATGGGACACTGAAGCTTTCTTT	CASSLEWDTEAFF
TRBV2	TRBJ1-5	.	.	TGTGCCAGCAGCGAGGACGGGGGCTCTTCCCAGCCCCAGCATTTT	CASSEDGGSSQPQHF
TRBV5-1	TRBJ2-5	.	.	TGCGCCAGCAGCTTGGCGAGGCGGGACAGAAACCGTGTTTTGGAGACCCAGTACTTC	CASSLARRDRNRVLETQYF
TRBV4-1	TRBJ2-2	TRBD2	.	TGCGCCAGCAGCCAAGTAGCGGGGGCCCGGACCGGGGAGCTGTTTTTT	CASSQVAGARTGELFF
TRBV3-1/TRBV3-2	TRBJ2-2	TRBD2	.	TGTGCCAGCAGGATGAGCGGGGGCCTCTACACCGGGGAGCTGTTTTTT	CASRMSGGLYTGELFF
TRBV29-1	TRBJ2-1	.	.	TGCAGCGTTGCCGCCGGGTCCCCCTACAATGAGCAGTTCTTC	CSVAAGSPYNEQFF
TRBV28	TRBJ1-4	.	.	TGTGCCAGCAGTTTTGTGGACGAAAAACTGTTTTTT	CASSFVDEKLFF
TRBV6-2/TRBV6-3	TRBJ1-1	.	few	TGTGCCAGCAGTTACCGACCGAACACTGAAGCTTTCTTT	CASSYRPNTEAFF
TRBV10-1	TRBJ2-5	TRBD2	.	TGCGCCAGCAGTGAGTCGTTAGCGGGGGGCCGCCGAGAGACCCAGTACTTC	CASSESLAGGRRETQYF
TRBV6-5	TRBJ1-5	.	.	TGTGCCACCGGGGGAGGGAAGGCGAATCAGCCCCAGCATTTT	CATGGGKANQPQHF
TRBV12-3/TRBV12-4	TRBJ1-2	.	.	TGTGCCAGCAGGACGACACAGGTGGATGGCTACACCTTC	CASRTTQVDGYTF
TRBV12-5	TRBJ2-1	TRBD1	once	TGTGCTAGTGGTTGGGGGACAGGGCCTTACAATGAGCAGTTCTTC	CASGWGTGPYNEQFF
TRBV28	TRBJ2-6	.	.	TGTGCCAGCAGTAGGAGCTCTGGGGCCAACGTCCTGACTTTC	CASSRSSGANVLTF
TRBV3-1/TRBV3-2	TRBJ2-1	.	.	TGTGCCAGCAGCCAAGCGGAGGTCCCCTACAATGAGCAGTTCTTC	CASSQAEVPYNEQFF
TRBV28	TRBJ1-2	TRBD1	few	TGTGCCAGCAGTTCCCGGACAGGGCTCTATGGCTACACCTTC	CASSSRTGLYGYTF